One sample yielded the 15 T cell receptor beta chains listed below, sequenced in a study of identical twins. TCRdb re-analysed the 5' RACE reads in MiXCR, keeping a single row per CDR3 protein. This sample yields 500,000 to 650,000 distinct CDR3 sequences, of which about a fifth are seen a single time; about 0.48% belongs to the top ten. These data also featured in a second study, about yellow fever vaccine responses in identical twins.

The sample was CD4+ T cells sorted from blood. These receptors all come from a woman aged 18 to 35 in good health.

This clonotype was counted between two and nine times. J is TRBJ2-7 and V is TRBV20-1; D not resolved. CDR3 length: 11 amino acids. The V end was cut by 1 base, the J end by 1 base, with 2 bases between. Germline CDR1 is DFQATT and CDR2 is SNEGSKA (reference sequence). CDR3 DNA: TGCAGTGCTAGAGGTTCCTACGAGCAGTACTTC. Its translation: CSARGSYEQYF.

At least ten counts were recorded for this clonotype. The gene calls are TRBV14 and TRBJ2-1; D not resolved. Germline V CDR1 and CDR2: SGHDN, FVKESK. This CDR3 is 12 amino acids long. With 1 base removed from V and 6 bases from J, the gap between germline ends came to 4 bases. The CDR3 region is CASSQVRNEQFF. CDR3 coding DNA: TGTGCCAGCAGCCAAGTCCGCAATGAGCAGTTCTTC.

The chain employs TRBV6-1 and TRBJ2-2; a weak D match, TRBD1 (6 bases). V shed 5 bases and J shed 8 bases, with 12 bases lying between them. This CDR3 has 13 amino acids. Germline CDR1 reads MNHNS; CDR2 reads SASEGT. CDR3 amino acids: CASSPSGVGELFF. Here the CDR3 DNA reads TGTGCCAGCAGTCCATCAGGGGTGGGGGAGCTGTTTTTT.

The chain employs TRBV27 and TRBJ2-2, with D possibly being TRBD2 (5 bases). Looked up from germline, CDR1 is MNHEY and CDR2 is SMNVEV (reference sequence). The CDR3 is 15 amino acids. Trimming shortened V by 5 bases and J by 6 bases, and 16 bases separated the two germline ends. The chain's CDR3 is CASSPTRRRAGELFF. The DNA of the CDR3 is TGTGCCAGCAGTCCTACCCGGAGGAGAGCCGGGGAGCTGTTTTTT.

In its sample, this clonotype was seen many times. The chain's CDR3 is CASSLGDMNTGELFF. The CDR3 region has the DNA TGCGCCAGCAGCTTGGGTGACATGAATACCGGGGAGCTGTTTTTT. The rearrangement joins TRBV5-1 to TRBJ2-2; D remains unclear. The germline CDR1 and CDR2 sequences are SGHRS and YFSETQ. V lost 0 bases and J 5 bases, leaving 11 bases between the germline ends. The CDR3 totals 15 residues.

The J gene is TRBJ1-2, the V gene TRBV3-1; unclear D gene. The CDR3 has 15 residues. Germline values: CDR1 LGHDT, CDR2 YNNKEL (reference sequence). The V end was cut by 1 base, the J end by 0 bases, with 9 bases between. In DNA form, the CDR3 reads TGTGCCAGCAGCCAAGTGGTCAGCACTAACTATGGCTACACCTTC. It encodes CASSQVVSTNYGYTF.

This chain links TRBV5-1 with TRBJ2-2, with TRBD1 as a possible D gene (7 bases). The germline V gene has CDR1 SGHRS and CDR2 YFSETQ. V dropped 4 bases and J dropped 1 base, with 14 bases sitting between them. This CDR3 is 16 amino acids long. CDR3 protein: CASSPGGTVNTGELFF. CDR3 in DNA: TGCGCCAGCAGCCCAGGGGGGACGGTGAACACCGGGGAGCTGTTTTTT.

This clonotype was detected a few times. The chain uses TRBV6-2 or TRBV6-3 and TRBJ1-1, with 8 bases that match TRBD1. V lost 6 bases to trimming and J lost 0 bases; unmatched junction nucleotides: 6. Germline V CDR1 and CDR2: MNHEY, SVGEGT. CDR3 length: 15 amino acids. The CDR3 nucleotides read TGTGCCAGCAGGACAGACAGGGGAGTGAACACTGAAGCTTTCTTT. Translating gives CASRTDRGVNTEAFF.

This clonotype was found a few times. V gene TRBV20-1 combines with J gene TRBJ2-2, with 8 bases aligning to TRBD2. Per germline, CDR1 DFQATT and CDR2 SNEGSKA (reference sequence). After removal of 5 bases from V and 1 base from J, the junction contained 6 bases not matched to a gene. This CDR3 region has 15 residues. The CDR3 DNA sequence: TGCAGTGCTCCTACCACTAGCGGGAACACCGGGGAGCTGTTTTTT. Translated: CSAPTTSGNTGELFF.

The chain carries TRBV10-2 and TRBJ1-2; no clear D gene. The CDR3 is 13 amino acids. Germline V gene sequence: CDR1 WSHSY, CDR2 SAAADI. V lost 5 bases, J lost 2 bases, and 9 bases lay in between. As DNA, the CDR3 is TGCGCCAGCAGTATCGGACCCAACTATGGCTACACCTTC. It encodes CASSIGPNYGYTF.

This clonotype turned up a few times. The chain is built from TRBV15 and TRBJ2-1; 10 nucleotides match TRBD2. The CDR3 runs to 16 residues. In germline, CDR1 is LNHNV, CDR2 YYDKDF (reference sequence). The V gene end was trimmed by 4 bases and the J gene end by 6 bases; junction bases not matched to a gene: 9. CDR3 protein: CATSKISGGNSNEQFF. Here the CDR3 DNA reads TGTGCCACCAGCAAAATTAGCGGGGGGAATTCCAATGAGCAGTTCTTC. Supplemented by reference TRBV15 and TRBJ2-1, the full variable domain reads DAMVIQNPRYQVTQFGKPVTLSCSQTLNHNVMYWYQQKSSQAPKLLFHYYDKDFNNEADTPDNFQSRRPNTSFCFLDIRSPGLGDTAMYLCATSKISGGNSNEQFFGPGTRLTVL.

This clonotype was observed a handful of times. The chain employs TRBV15 and TRBJ2-7; 8 nucleotides match TRBD2. CDR3 length equals 14 residues. J gave up 3 bases and V 0 bases, and 1 base lay outside the gene matches. Germline V gives CDR1 LNHNV, CDR2 YYDKDF (reference sequence). For the CDR3, the DNA is TGTGCCACCAGCAGAGAAACTAGCGGCTACGAGCAGTACTTC. This gives the protein CATSRETSGYEQYF.

This clonotype showed up just a few times. This chain links TRBV4-1 with TRBJ1-4; TRBD1 agrees at 11 bases. Germline CDR1 and CDR2: MGHRA and YSYEKL. Trimming cost V 2 bases and J 6 bases; bases outside gene matches: 2. This CDR3 has 15 amino acids. The CDR3 loop reads CASSQRDRGDEKLFF. CDR3 bases: TGCGCCAGCAGCCAACGGGACAGGGGGGATGAAAAACTGTTTTTT.

The genes are TRBV20-1 and TRBJ2-1; D is unresolved. CDR1 and CDR2 from the germline V gene are DFQATT and SNEGSKA (reference sequence). The CDR3 covers 14 residues. V was clipped by 6 bases and J by 3 bases, with 15 bases between them. The CDR3 loop reads CSAGTNPRYNEQFF. The CDR3 DNA reads TGCAGTGCCGGAACTAACCCCCGCTACAATGAGCAGTTCTTC.

This chain joins TRBV7-7 and TRBJ2-3, with a possible D match to TRBD2 (5 bases). V was trimmed by 5 bases and J by 8 bases, leaving 14 bases between them. Germline V gene sequence: CDR1 SSHAT, CDR2 FNYEAQ (reference sequence). This CDR3 is 13 amino acids long. The CDR3 nucleotides are TGTGCCAGCAGCCAATCCCTAGGGAGTACGCAGTATTTT. Translating gives CASSQSLGSTQYF.